This T cell receptor beta chain was recovered during a study of T cells in Graves' hyperthyroidism and ophthalmopathy. Study-level points and caveats: Most thyroid clonotypes with frequency above 0.001 were detected in blood.

Trimming left V 5 bases short and J 1 base short, with 14 bases between. CDR1 MDHEN and CDR2 SYDVKM come from the germline V gene. This CDR3 is 15 amino acids long. From RNA transcripts, TCR beta CDR3 regions were amplified. First-round RT-PCR with HTBI primers amplified the TCR CDR3 region. TCRdb re-derived calls from the multiplex PCR reads in MiXCR, one entry per CDR3 protein. The sample carries about 350,000 distinct CDR3 sequences, roughly 14% recorded once. Clinical symptoms, serum thyroxine, TRAb, thyroid ultrasound and orbital computed tomography established diagnosis. This clonotype was seen many times. What it binds is not known.

Sequencing was done on a sample of blood. The gene calls are TRBV28 and TRBJ2-5; possible D gene TRBD2, 6 bases. This sequence originates from a woman under 40 with Graves' hyperthyroidism. The CDR3 sequence: CASSQTLGGQETQYF. The CDR3 nucleotides are TGTGCCAGCAGTCAAACCCTGGGGGGCCAAGAGACCCAGTACTTC.